This T cell receptor beta chain emerged from a study of T cell repertoires in cytomegalovirus infection. Study in general: A matching HLA type, together with CMV infection, was signaled by public TCR beta signatures.

TCRdb processed the reads anew with MiXCR; each CDR3 protein has one entry. The sample includes about 890,000 distinct CDR3 sequences, under 40% seen only once; the top ten take around 15%. In the case of this clonotype: The antigen is not known.

The CDR3 totals 14 residues. Trimming took 1 base from V and 0 from J, leaving 7 bases between them. The germline CDR1 and CDR2 sequences are DFQATT and SNEGSKA (reference sequence). The sequence was collected from a human donor in good health (CMV status not recorded). Some clones in this sample may be carry-over from other donors' samples. The sample consisted of cultured CD8+ T cells from PBMCs, taken from culture after CMV antigen stimulation. V gene TRBV20-1 combines with J gene TRBJ2-4, with a tentative D call TRBD1 (6 bases). Written as DNA, the CDR3 is TGCAGTGCTAGAGGGACAGTAGCCAAAAACATTCAGTACTTC. Amino acids: CSARGTVAKNIQYF.